The table lists the clone carrying this TCR beta chain with a count of one. Per the authors' pipeline: Reference gene primers were amplified, and this amplification served to estimate nucleated cell counts. Sequencing used immunoSEQ multiplex PCR; TCRdb keeps in-frame clones, though not all of them. V and J calls and clone size come straight from that table; D and trimming were deduced from the DNA. The sample lists tens of thousands of clones; roughly 90% were seen once. The source of the sample is a study of blood T cell repertoires in COVID-19. Study background: T cells, B-cell-depleted T cells, or PBMCs supplied cDNA or gDNA.

Trimming pared 5 bases from V and 7 bases from J, leaving 21 bases between. CDR1 SEHNR and CDR2 FQNEAQ come from the germline V gene (reference sequence). The CDR3 runs to 16 residues. The chain couples TRBV7-9 to TRBJ2-1; tentative D call: TRBD2 (6 bases). The sequencing sample was made of peripheral blood. This receptor was identified in a man aged 60 to 69 with active COVID-19. Here the CDR3 reads CASSVGSGALGNEQFF. CDR3 bases: TGTGCCAGCAGCGTCGGGAGCGGCGCCCTGGGAAATGAGCAGTTCTTC.